One and the same sample provided the 27 T cell receptor beta chains below, sequenced in a study of Graves' ophthalmopathy and Graves' hyperthyroidism. Amplification from RNA transcripts yielded the TCR beta CDR3 regions. An opening RT-PCR round employed HTBI primers and preceded a second-round multiplex PCR. TCRdb redid the calling of the multiplex PCR reads with MiXCR, one entry per CDR3 protein. Seen here are hundreds of thousands of distinct CDR3 sequences, about 20% observed once, and the top ten hold approximately 6.5%. What was sequenced was peripheral blood. The source of these receptors is a woman aged 18-30 years with stable Graves' hyperthyroidism. Some clones in this sample may be carry-over from other donors' samples.

The sample holds many counts of this clonotype. The chain has TRBV6-2 or TRBV6-3 and TRBJ2-5; D unclear. Trimming took 0 bases from V and 5 from J, leaving 10 bases between them. Germline lookup yields CDR1 MNHEY and CDR2 SVGEGT. The CDR3 has 14 amino acids. CDR3 in DNA: TGTGCCAGCAGTTACTCGTTCCAGACGGAGACCCAGTACTTC. It yields the protein CASSYSFQTETQYF.

On this clonotype itself: This could be a read error, since a much larger clone is one nucleotide away. The genes are TRBV25-1 and TRBJ2-7; tentatively, D is TRBD2 (6 bases). The V end was cut by 2 bases, the J end by 3 bases, with 11 bases between. This CDR3 region has 14 residues. CDR1 MGHDK and CDR2 SYGVNS come from the germline V gene. This CDR3 is CASSEGDLNYEQYF. CDR3 bases: TGTGCCAGCAGTGAAGGGGACTTAAACTACGAGCAGTACTTC.

The sample holds a few counts of this clonotype. The chain combines TRBV9 with TRBJ1-3, with D perhaps TRBD1 (5 bases). The CDR3 runs to 16 residues. Per germline, CDR1 SGDLS and CDR2 YYNGEE. With 2 bases removed from V and 0 bases from J, the gap between germline ends came to 12 bases. The CDR3 coding sequence is TGTGCCAGCAGCGTTGGGGCGTCGAGCTCTGGAAACACCATATATTTT. It translates to CASSVGASSSGNTIYF.

This clonotype was seen a few times. V usage is TRBV4-2 and J usage is TRBJ2-2; TRBD2 aligns across 7 bases. CDR1 is LGHNA and CDR2 is YNFKEQ in the germline V gene. Losses at the gene ends were 0 bases for V and 7 bases for J; bases not matched to a gene: 5. The CDR3 has 15 residues. The CDR3 DNA follows: TGTGCCAGCAGCCAAGATGCGGGGGAGGTCGGGGAGCTGTTTTTT. This translates into CASSQDAGEVGELFF.

This clonotype came up once. The chain uses TRBV12-3 or TRBV12-4 and TRBJ1-5; D uncertain. The CDR3 consists of 12 residues. V lost 5 bases and J lost 7, with 9 bases in between. The CDR3 bases are TGTGCCAGCAGTACCTTATCACAGCCCCAGCATTTT. This encodes CASSTLSQPQHF.

This clonotype occurred many times. This sequence joins TRBV12-3 or TRBV12-4 and TRBJ2-7; TRBD1 is a possible D gene (6 bases). This CDR3 comprises 13 residues. The V end lost 6 bases, the J end lost 3 bases, and 12 bases lay between the germline ends. The CDR3 bases are TGTGCCAGCAGGAGAGACAGGATCTACGAGCAGTACTTC. This encodes CASRRDRIYEQYF.

V is TRBV6-5 and J is TRBJ1-5; D remains ambiguous. The CDR3 runs 13 residues. The V end was cut by 0 bases, the J end by 7 bases, with 7 bases between. Per germline, CDR1 MNHEY and CDR2 SVGAGI. CDR3: CASSYSSLQPQHF. CDR3 coding DNA: TGTGCCAGCAGTTACTCTTCCCTCCAGCCCCAGCATTTT.

The V call is TRBV6-1, the J call TRBJ2-5; TRBD1 might be the D (6 bases). CDR1 MNHNS and CDR2 SASEGT come from the germline V gene. The ends were cut back, 3 bases at V and 1 base at J, with 15 bases in the middle. CDR3 size: 16 residues. This chain's CDR3 is CASSDRQVWGQETQYF. In DNA, the CDR3 is TGTGCCAGCAGTGACCGACAGGTGTGGGGCCAAGAGACCCAGTACTTC.

In its sample, this clonotype was seen many times. This chain uses TRBV28 with TRBJ1-2, with D unclear. Germline V gene sequence: CDR1 MDHEN, CDR2 SYDVKM. V was trimmed by 2 bases and J by 5 bases, leaving 6 bases between them. The CDR3 sequence is 12 residues long. The CDR3 loop reads CASSLRFYGYTF. Written as DNA, the CDR3 is TGTGCCAGCAGTTTAAGGTTTTATGGCTACACCTTC.

The sample holds many counts of this clonotype. This chain uses TRBV6-1 with TRBJ1-2, with D maybe TRBD1 (6 bases). V was pared by 1 base and J by 5 bases, with 17 bases between. The length of the CDR3 is 16 residues. Germline CDR1 reads MNHNS; CDR2 reads SASEGT. CDR3 in amino acids: CASSEDGTRAGYGYTF. CDR3 nucleotide sequence: TGTGCCAGCAGTGAAGATGGGACACGGGCAGGTTATGGCTACACCTTC.

This clonotype was seen many times. V and J are TRBV29-1 and TRBJ2-5; 7 nucleotides agree with TRBD2. Germline V gene data show CDR1 as SQVTM and CDR2 as ANQGSEA. Trimming cost V 6 bases and J 3 bases; bases outside gene matches: 7. The CDR3 consists of 13 residues. For the CDR3, the DNA is TGCAGCGTCCTGGGAGGGCCGAAAGAGACCCAGTACTTC. Translated, it gives CSVLGGPKETQYF.

This clonotype showed up just a few times. The chain has TRBV11-2 and TRBJ2-5, with TRBD2 matching over 13 bases. After removal of 0 bases from V and 6 bases from J, the junction contained 13 bases not matched to a gene. CDR3 size: 19 residues. Germline values: CDR1 SGHAT, CDR2 FQNNGV. CDR3 bases: TGTGCCAGCAGCTTAGACAGTTGGGGGACTAGCGGGGTTTCGCAGACCCAGTACTTC. It encodes CASSLDSWGTSGVSQTQYF.

This clonotype was seen at least ten times. The chain is built from TRBV7-8 and TRBJ1-5; D gene ambiguous. Trimming shortened V by 3 bases and J by 2 bases, and 8 bases separated the two germline ends. This CDR3 has 14 amino acids. CDR1 and CDR2 from the germline V gene are SGHVS and FQNEAQ. In nucleotides, the CDR3 is TGTGCCAGCAGCTTCGGTCCGCGCAATCAGCCCCAGCATTTT. The encoded protein is CASSFGPRNQPQHF.

The chain recombines TRBV12-3 or TRBV12-4 with TRBJ1-2, with 9 positions matching TRBD1. The CDR3 has 14 amino acids. J lost 1 base, V lost 8 bases, and 5 bases had no gene match. In DNA form, the CDR3 reads TGTGCCAGCGGGGACAGGGTTAATAACTATGGCTACACCTTC. It translates to CASGDRVNNYGYTF.

This clonotype has a count of ten or more. The chain is built from TRBV3-1 and TRBJ1-2; no clear D gene. The CDR3 has 16 residues. CDR1 is LGHDT, CDR2 YNNKEL, per germline (reference sequence). The V gene lost 0 bases and the J gene lost 8 bases, with 19 bases spanning the gap. CDR3: CASSQEGGRWGRGYTF. As DNA, the CDR3 is TGTGCCAGCAGCCAAGAAGGCGGCAGGTGGGGTCGCGGCTACACCTTC.

This clonotype came up a few times. This chain uses TRBV11-2 with TRBJ1-2; D perhaps matches TRBD1 (5 bases). The germline V and J ends were trimmed by 6 bases and 4 bases, with 15 bases remaining between them. The germline V gene encodes CDR1 SGHAT and CDR2 FQNNGV. The CDR3 contains 14 residues. CDR3 coding DNA: TGTGCCAGCAGTCTACCGGGACTGAGCTATGGCTACACCTTC. This encodes CASSLPGLSYGYTF.

Of note for this clonotype: This clone may be a read error of a much larger clone one base away. It is unclear where the CDR3 begins or ends on the DNA, so no DNA is shown, and the CDR3 is as TCRdb lists it. The J gene is TRBJ1-6, the V gene TRBV7-2; the table's D call TRBD1 went unverified against the DNA. Germline V CDR1 and CDR2: SGHTA, FQGNSA. The CDR3 region is 12 residues in length, termini included. This chain's CDR3 is CASSFGTGNGHF.

This clonotype was recorded many times. V gene TRBV7-6 combines with J gene TRBJ2-2; D tentatively reads TRBD1 or TRBD2 (5 bases each). Trimming removed 6 bases at V and 3 bases at J, with 8 bases between. Per germline, CDR1 SGHVS and CDR2 FNYEAQ. The CDR3 spans 13 residues. CDR3 loop: CASREGHTGELFF. The CDR3 DNA is TGTGCCAGCAGAGAGGGACACACCGGGGAGCTGTTTTTT.

This clonotype was counted ten times or more. This chain uses TRBV6-2 or TRBV6-3 with TRBJ2-7; 11 positions match TRBD2. V lost 2 bases, J lost 5 bases, and 14 bases stayed unmatched. Germline assignment: CDR1 MNHEY and CDR2 SVGEGT. The CDR3 extends over 18 amino acids. The CDR3 DNA is TGTGCCAGCAGTTACGGTCGCCTAGCGGGGGGTAGGCGGGACGAGCAGTACTTC. Amino acids: CASSYGRLAGGRRDEQYF.

This clonotype was seen many times. The chain has TRBV5-1 and TRBJ2-5; TRBD2 matches 9 bases. The CDR3 runs 16 residues. Per germline, CDR1 SGHRS and CDR2 YFSETQ. Trimming took 5 bases from V and 0 from J; bases not matched to a gene: 8. CDR3 sequence: CASRTTSGWYQETQYF. The CDR3 region has the DNA TGCGCCAGCAGAACGACTAGCGGTTGGTACCAAGAGACCCAGTACTTC.

This clonotype came up many times. CDR3 sequence (DNA): TGTGCCACCAGCAGAGATTTTACGGGCTACGAGCAGTACTTC. This gives the protein CATSRDFTGYEQYF. V gene TRBV15 combines with J gene TRBJ2-7; D unresolved. Deletions cut 0 bases from V and 3 bases from J, with 9 bases between. The length of the CDR3 is 14 residues. Germline values: CDR1 LNHNV, CDR2 YYDKDF (reference sequence).

This clonotype appeared many times. This chain uses TRBV6-1 with TRBJ2-5; D is possibly TRBD1 or TRBD2 (7 bases each). This CDR3 spans 16 amino acids. Trimming pared 7 bases from V and 4 bases from J, leaving 22 bases between. CDR1 and CDR2 (germline): MNHNS, SASEGT. The CDR3 protein is CASTDEGAGGGETQYF. For the CDR3, the DNA is TGTGCCAGCACCGACGAAGGGGCAGGGGGGGGAGAGACCCAGTACTTC.

This rearrangement joins TRBV12-3 or TRBV12-4 to TRBJ2-7, with D maybe TRBD2 (5 bases). This CDR3 is 15 amino acids long. Trimming left V 6 bases short and J 3 bases short, with 18 bases between. The CDR3 bases are TGTGCCAGCAGCCCACGCCAGATAGACTACTACGAGCAGTACTTC. Protein: CASSPRQIDYYEQYF.

This clonotype was found many times. The V and J genes are TRBV28 and TRBJ1-5, with TRBD1 matching over 10 bases. This CDR3 has 16 amino acids. Germline V gene sequence: CDR1 MDHEN, CDR2 SYDVKM. V was pared by 6 bases and J by 7 bases, with 12 bases of the junction left unmatched. The CDR3 reads CASSTRETGGAQPQHF. Here the CDR3 DNA reads TGTGCCAGCAGCACGAGGGAGACAGGGGGCGCACAGCCCCAGCATTTT.

This clonotype was counted ten times or more. The chain couples TRBV19 to TRBJ1-1; D uncertain. Trimming stripped 7 bases from V and 1 base from J, with 10 bases between. The CDR3 is made up of 13 amino acids. CDR1 is LNHDA, CDR2 SQIVND, per germline (reference sequence). The CDR3 loop reads CASNGQENTEAFF. In DNA form, the CDR3 reads TGTGCCAGTAACGGTCAGGAGAACACTGAAGCTTTCTTT. The full variable domain, its missing parts supplied by reference TRBV19 and TRBJ1-1, is DGGITQSPKYLFRKEGQNVTLSCEQNLNHDAMYWYRQDPGQGLRLIYYSQIVNDFQKGDIAEGYSVSREKKESFPLTVTSAQKNPTAFYLCASNGQENTEAFFGQGTRLTVV.

This clonotype was seen ten or more times. This chain links TRBV20-1 with TRBJ1-5, with 7 bases aligning to TRBD1. V shed 6 bases, J shed 4 bases, and the junction held 9 bases outside the gene matches. CDR3 length equals 14 residues. Germline-derived CDR1 and CDR2 are DFQATT and SNEGSKA (reference sequence). In DNA form, the CDR3 reads TGCAGTGCCCCGATCAGGGGGTCTAATCAGCCCCAGCATTTT. Translating it yields CSAPIRGSNQPQHF.

This clonotype was recorded many times. This rearrangement joins TRBV27 to TRBJ2-5; 8 bases line up with TRBD2. Trimming cost V 4 bases and J 6 bases; bases outside gene matches: 10. The germline CDR1 and CDR2 sequences are MNHEY and SMNVEV (reference sequence). The CDR3 is made up of 15 amino acids. CDR3 protein: CASSSGTSSVKTQYF. The CDR3 DNA follows: TGTGCCAGCAGTTCCGGGACTAGTAGCGTAAAGACCCAGTACTTC.